The rows below give T cell receptor beta chains drawn from one sample of a study of T cell responses to AZD1222 COVID-19 vaccine. TCRdb's copy holds only in-frame clones and misses some; the assay was immunoSEQ multiplex PCR. This sample has fewer than 110,000 clones, with about 85% found just once. Sequenced material: peripheral blood, taken on day 0 of AZD1222 vaccination. The receptors were sampled from an adult in good health. Both conserved end residues are part of each CDR3. A D gene is named only where the DNA matches it firmly. The size entry is marked missing in some rows and otherwise reads once, few, many or a size class.

j_gene: TRBJ2-2
len: 12
d_gene: -
abundance: -
v_gene: TRBV2
CDR3aa: CASSWGTGELFF
CDR3nt: TGTGCCAGCAGTTGGGGTACCGGGGAGCTGTTTTTT

j_gene: TRBJ2-7
len: 14
d_gene: -
abundance: once
v_gene: TRBV29-1
CDR3aa: CSVERPDAPYEQYF
CDR3nt: TGCAGCGTTGAGAGACCCGATGCCCCCTACGAGCAGTACTTC

j_gene: TRBJ2-1
len: 13
d_gene: TRBD2
abundance: -
v_gene: TRBV7-9
CDR3aa: CASHLAGDNEQFF
CDR3nt: TGTGCCAGCCACCTAGCGGGGGACAATGAGCAGTTCTTC

j_gene: TRBJ2-1
len: 13
d_gene: -
abundance: -
v_gene: TRBV12-3/TRBV12-4
CDR3aa: CASSLDGNDEQFF
CDR3nt: TGTGCCAGCAGTTTAGATGGGAACGATGAGCAGTTCTTC

j_gene: TRBJ2-1
len: 15
d_gene: TRBD2
abundance: once
v_gene: TRBV5-4
CDR3aa: CASSFISGRGDEQFF
CDR3nt: TGTGCCAGCAGCTTCATCAGCGGGAGGGGGGATGAGCAGTTCTTC

j_gene: TRBJ1-2
len: 14
d_gene: TRBD1
abundance: -
v_gene: TRBV30
CDR3aa: CAWSERGPNRGYTF
CDR3nt: TGTGCCTGGAGTGAGAGGGGGCCTAATCGTGGCTACACCTTC

j_gene: TRBJ1-2
len: 13
d_gene: -
abundance: -
v_gene: TRBV6-4
CDR3aa: CASSALGGYGYTF
CDR3nt: TGTGCCAGCAGTGCCCTCGGGGGTTATGGCTACACCTTC

j_gene: TRBJ2-3
len: 15
d_gene: TRBD2
abundance: once
v_gene: TRBV5-1
CDR3aa: CASSLLAGGTDTQYF
CDR3nt: TGCGCCAGCAGCTTATTAGCGGGAGGAACAGATACGCAGTATTTT

j_gene: TRBJ1-6
len: 17
d_gene: TRBD1
abundance: -
v_gene: TRBV7-3
CDR3aa: CASSLSPGTGNNSPLHF
CDR3nt: TGTGCCAGCAGCTTATCCCCCGGGACAGGGAATAATTCACCCCTCCACTTT

j_gene: TRBJ1-2
len: 13
d_gene: -
abundance: -
v_gene: TRBV6-5
CDR3aa: CASTRKVGNSYTF
CDR3nt: TGTGCCAGCACTCGTAAGGTCGGCAATTCCTACACCTTC

j_gene: TRBJ2-7
len: 16
d_gene: TRBD1
abundance: once
v_gene: TRBV9
CDR3aa: CANMPGQKEVGCEQYF
CDR3nt: TGTGCCAACATGCCGGGACAGAAAGAGGTTGGCTGCGAGCAGTACTTC

j_gene: TRBJ1-4
len: 13
d_gene: -
abundance: -
v_gene: TRBV7-9
CDR3aa: CASSLHTEEKLFF
CDR3nt: TGTGCCAGCAGCTTACACACGGAGGAAAAACTGTTTTTT

j_gene: TRBJ1-2
len: 14
d_gene: TRBD1
abundance: -
v_gene: TRBV6-5
CDR3aa: CASNPRTGLYGYTF
CDR3nt: TGTGCCAGCAACCCCAGGACAGGGCTTTATGGCTACACCTTC

j_gene: TRBJ1-4
len: 14
d_gene: TRBD1
abundance: -
v_gene: TRBV6-2/TRBV6-3
CDR3aa: CASSLDRVHEKLFF
CDR3nt: TGTGCCAGCAGTCTTGACAGGGTCCACGAAAAACTGTTTTTT

j_gene: TRBJ1-4
len: 12
d_gene: TRBD1
abundance: -
v_gene: TRBV29-1
CDR3aa: CSNRGLNEKLFF
CDR3nt: TGCAGTAACAGGGGGCTTAATGAAAAACTGTTTTTT

j_gene: TRBJ2-7
len: 17
d_gene: -
abundance: -
v_gene: TRBV23-1
CDR3aa: CASSLYSLGSSSYEQYF
CDR3nt: TGCGCCAGCAGTCTTTACTCTCTCGGATCGAGCTCCTACGAGCAGTACTTC

j_gene: TRBJ2-6
len: 17
d_gene: TRBD2
abundance: once
v_gene: TRBV19
CDR3aa: CASSSGGAFSGANVLTF
CDR3nt: TGTGCCAGTAGTAGCGGGGGGGCCTTCTCTGGGGCCAACGTCCTGACTTTC

j_gene: TRBJ1-5
len: 13
d_gene: -
abundance: -
v_gene: TRBV30
CDR3aa: CAWARWGDQPQHF
CDR3nt: TGTGCCTGGGCCAGGTGGGGCGATCAGCCCCAGCATTTT

j_gene: TRBJ2-7
len: 13
d_gene: TRBD2
abundance: -
v_gene: TRBV3-1/TRBV3-2
CDR3aa: CASSRGRGYEQYF
CDR3nt: TGTGCCAGCAGTCGGGGGAGGGGCTACGAGCAGTACTTC

j_gene: TRBJ1-2
len: 13
d_gene: -
abundance: -
v_gene: TRBV12-3/TRBV12-4
CDR3aa: CASSLQQGGGYTF
CDR3nt: TGTGCCAGCAGTTTACAGCAGGGAGGTGGCTACACCTTC

j_gene: TRBJ1-3
len: 15
d_gene: -
abundance: -
v_gene: TRBV28
CDR3aa: CASNHGGTSGNTIYF
CDR3nt: TGTGCCAGCAATCACGGGGGGACCTCTGGAAACACCATATATTTT

j_gene: TRBJ1-6
len: 15
d_gene: -
abundance: -
v_gene: TRBV5-4
CDR3aa: CASSLYDGAGSPLHF
CDR3nt: TGTGCCAGCAGCTTGTACGACGGGGCAGGGTCACCCCTCCACTTT

j_gene: TRBJ1-4
len: 15
d_gene: TRBD1
abundance: -
v_gene: TRBV15
CDR3aa: CATSPGGSDNEKLFF
CDR3nt: TGTGCCACCAGCCCAGGGGGTTCCGATAATGAAAAACTGTTTTTT

j_gene: TRBJ1-2
len: 16
d_gene: TRBD1
abundance: -
v_gene: TRBV10-3
CDR3aa: CAISESVGQAGDGYTF
CDR3nt: TGTGCCATCAGTGAGTCGGTAGGACAGGCGGGGGATGGCTACACCTTC

j_gene: TRBJ2-1
len: 15
d_gene: -
abundance: -
v_gene: TRBV7-3
CDR3aa: CASSLGPSSYNEQFF
CDR3nt: TGTGCCAGCAGCTTAGGGCCTAGCTCCTACAATGAGCAGTTCTTC

j_gene: TRBJ1-3
len: 16
d_gene: -
abundance: -
v_gene: TRBV29-1
CDR3aa: CSVEVPPDYSGNTIYF
CDR3nt: TGCAGCGTTGAGGTACCGCCCGACTACTCTGGAAACACCATATATTTT

j_gene: TRBJ2-7
len: 11
d_gene: -
abundance: -
v_gene: TRBV24-1
CDR3aa: CATSGNREQYF
CDR3nt: TGTGCCACCAGTGGAAACAGGGAGCAGTACTTC

j_gene: TRBJ1-1
len: 14
d_gene: TRBD1
abundance: -
v_gene: TRBV9
CDR3aa: CASSVEQGAAEAFF
CDR3nt: TGTGCCAGCAGCGTAGAACAGGGGGCTGCTGAAGCTTTCTTT

j_gene: TRBJ1-2
len: 15
d_gene: -
abundance: -
v_gene: TRBV6-4
CDR3aa: CASSETPAANYGYTF
CDR3nt: TGTGCCAGCAGTGAGACACCAGCAGCTAACTATGGCTACACCTTC

j_gene: TRBJ1-1
len: 11
d_gene: -
abundance: medium-sized
v_gene: TRBV5-6
CDR3aa: CASMGVTEAFF
CDR3nt: TGTGCCAGCATGGGGGTCACTGAAGCTTTCTTT

j_gene: TRBJ2-2
len: 16
d_gene: -
abundance: -
v_gene: TRBV19
CDR3aa: CASSPTPPQNTGELFF
CDR3nt: TGTGCCAGTAGCCCAACCCCCCCACAAAACACCGGGGAGCTGTTTTTT

j_gene: TRBJ1-1
len: 16
d_gene: TRBD1
abundance: -
v_gene: TRBV19
CDR3aa: CATRLGTGGANTEAFF
CDR3nt: TGTGCCACTCGTCTTGGGACAGGGGGCGCGAACACTGAAGCTTTCTTT

j_gene: TRBJ2-3
len: 11
d_gene: -
abundance: -
v_gene: TRBV5-6
CDR3aa: CASSLGQGMNF
CDR3nt: TGTGCCAGCAGCTTGGGCCAAGGAATGAATTTT

j_gene: TRBJ2-1
len: 15
d_gene: TRBD2
abundance: -
v_gene: TRBV5-4
CDR3aa: CASSLELAGRSEQFF
CDR3nt: TGTGCCAGCAGCTTGGAACTAGCGGGGAGGTCTGAGCAGTTCTTC

j_gene: TRBJ2-3
len: 14
d_gene: -
abundance: -
v_gene: TRBV7-9
CDR3aa: CASSLVPSTDTQYF
CDR3nt: TGTGCCAGCAGCTTAGTTCCAAGCACAGATACGCAGTATTTT

j_gene: TRBJ1-2
len: 13
d_gene: -
abundance: -
v_gene: TRBV6-6
CDR3aa: CASRGELDYGYTF
CDR3nt: TGTGCCAGCAGGGGAGAGCTTGACTATGGCTACACCTTC

j_gene: TRBJ2-7
len: 13
d_gene: -
abundance: once
v_gene: TRBV7-2
CDR3aa: CASSRGGSHEQYF
CDR3nt: TGTGCCAGCAGCCGAGGAGGGTCTCACGAGCAGTACTTC

j_gene: TRBJ1-2
len: 16
d_gene: -
abundance: -
v_gene: TRBV18
CDR3aa: CASSSDPDRSRYGYTF
CDR3nt: TGTGCCAGCTCATCGGACCCTGACAGGTCGCGCTATGGCTACACCTTC

j_gene: TRBJ1-2
len: 18
d_gene: -
abundance: once
v_gene: TRBV2
CDR3aa: CASRDLGPTQTLNYGYTF
CDR3nt: TGTGCCAGCAGGGACCTGGGCCCAACCCAAACCCTTAACTATGGCTACACCTTC

j_gene: TRBJ1-1
len: 14
d_gene: TRBD1
abundance: -
v_gene: TRBV4-1
CDR3aa: CASSQVATGALAFF
CDR3nt: TGCGCCAGCAGCCAAGTGGCGACAGGGGCGCTGGCTTTCTTT

j_gene: TRBJ2-7
len: 15
d_gene: TRBD1
abundance: -
v_gene: TRBV3-1/TRBV3-2
CDR3aa: CASSPSGTGDYEQYF
CDR3nt: TGTGCCAGCAGCCCGTCAGGGACAGGAGACTACGAGCAGTACTTC

j_gene: TRBJ1-2
len: 13
d_gene: -
abundance: few
v_gene: TRBV5-6
CDR3aa: CASSPAGSDGYTF
CDR3nt: TGTGCCAGCAGCCCGGCCGGGTCGGATGGCTACACCTTC

j_gene: TRBJ2-1
len: 14
d_gene: -
abundance: -
v_gene: TRBV4-1
CDR3aa: CASSQADQLYEQFF
CDR3nt: TGCGCCAGCAGCCAAGCCGACCAGCTCTATGAGCAGTTCTTC

j_gene: TRBJ1-1
len: 13
d_gene: -
abundance: -
v_gene: TRBV7-9
CDR3aa: CASRPGMVTEAFF
CDR3nt: TGTGCCAGCAGGCCGGGAATGGTCACTGAAGCTTTCTTT

j_gene: TRBJ2-7
len: 15
d_gene: -
abundance: once
v_gene: TRBV7-9
CDR3aa: CASSFASSSSYEQYF
CDR3nt: TGTGCCAGCAGCTTCGCTAGTTCAAGCTCCTACGAGCAGTACTTC

j_gene: TRBJ1-1
len: 12
d_gene: -
abundance: -
v_gene: TRBV29-1
CDR3aa: CSVLRPDTEAFF
CDR3nt: TGCAGCGTCCTGAGACCCGACACTGAAGCTTTCTTT

j_gene: TRBJ2-1
len: 16
d_gene: -
abundance: -
v_gene: TRBV27
CDR3aa: CASSPATGAIYNEQFF
CDR3nt: TGTGCCAGCAGCCCGGCCACGGGGGCAATCTACAATGAGCAGTTCTTC

j_gene: TRBJ1-1
len: 14
d_gene: -
abundance: -
v_gene: TRBV15
CDR3aa: CATSREYSNTEAFF
CDR3nt: TGTGCCACCAGCAGAGAATACTCGAACACTGAAGCTTTCTTT